The clone carrying this T cell receptor (beta chain) was counted many times. Researchers amplified the TCR beta CDR3 regions from RNA transcripts. With the HTBI primer set, the TCR CDR3 went through a first round of RT-PCR. TCRdb itself ran the multiplex PCR reads through MiXCR, one entry per CDR3 protein. The table lists hundreds of thousands of distinct CDR3 sequences, over 15% of them singletons. The data are from a study of T cells in Graves' hyperthyroidism and ophthalmopathy. The CDR3 length is 12 residues. In germline, CDR1 is DFQATT, CDR2 SNEGSKA (reference sequence). Source material: blood. The chain combines TRBV20-1 with TRBJ1-2; D unclear. The source of this sequence is a woman aged 55-70 years with Graves' ophthalmopathy. The CDR3 is CLVRQNYYGYTF. The CDR3 DNA reads TGCCTCGTCCGGCAGAACTACTATGGCTACACCTTC.